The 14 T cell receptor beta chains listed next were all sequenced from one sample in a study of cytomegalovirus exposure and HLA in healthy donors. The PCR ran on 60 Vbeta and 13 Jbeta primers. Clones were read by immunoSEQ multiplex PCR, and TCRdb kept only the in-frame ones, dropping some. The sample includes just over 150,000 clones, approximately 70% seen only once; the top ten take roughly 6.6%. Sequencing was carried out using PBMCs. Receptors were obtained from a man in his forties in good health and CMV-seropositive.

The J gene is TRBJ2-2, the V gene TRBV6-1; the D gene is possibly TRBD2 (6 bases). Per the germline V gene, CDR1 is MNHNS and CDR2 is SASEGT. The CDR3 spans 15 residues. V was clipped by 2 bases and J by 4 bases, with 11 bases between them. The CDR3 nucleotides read TGTGCCAGCAGTGAACCCGGGAGTGTCACCGGGGAGCTGTTTTTT. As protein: CASSEPGSVTGELFF.

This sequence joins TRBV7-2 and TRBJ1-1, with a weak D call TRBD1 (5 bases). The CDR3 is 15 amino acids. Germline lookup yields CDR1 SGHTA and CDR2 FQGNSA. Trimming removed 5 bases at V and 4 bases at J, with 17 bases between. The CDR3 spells CASSPPGGAGTEAFF. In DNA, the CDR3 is TGTGCCAGCAGCCCCCCCGGAGGGGCGGGCACTGAAGCTTTCTTT.

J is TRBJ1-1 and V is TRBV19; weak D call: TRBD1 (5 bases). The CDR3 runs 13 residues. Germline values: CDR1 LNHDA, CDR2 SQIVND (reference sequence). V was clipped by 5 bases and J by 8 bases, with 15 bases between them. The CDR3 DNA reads TGTGCCAGTAGTCCCCCGGGACTTAGAGAAGCTTTCTTT. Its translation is CASSPPGLREAFF.

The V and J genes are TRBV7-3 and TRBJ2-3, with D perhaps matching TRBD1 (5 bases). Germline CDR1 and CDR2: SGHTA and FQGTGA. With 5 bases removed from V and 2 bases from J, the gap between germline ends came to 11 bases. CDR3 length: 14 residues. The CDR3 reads CASSLDSFTDTQYF. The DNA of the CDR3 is TGTGCCAGCAGCCTTGACAGTTTCACAGATACGCAGTATTTT.

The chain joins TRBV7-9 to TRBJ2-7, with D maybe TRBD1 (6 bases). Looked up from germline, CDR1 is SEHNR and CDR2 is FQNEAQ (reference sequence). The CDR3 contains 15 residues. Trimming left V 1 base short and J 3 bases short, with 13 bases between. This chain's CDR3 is CASSLEAGEVYEQYF. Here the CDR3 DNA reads TGTGCCAGCAGCTTAGAGGCAGGGGAAGTCTACGAGCAGTACTTC.

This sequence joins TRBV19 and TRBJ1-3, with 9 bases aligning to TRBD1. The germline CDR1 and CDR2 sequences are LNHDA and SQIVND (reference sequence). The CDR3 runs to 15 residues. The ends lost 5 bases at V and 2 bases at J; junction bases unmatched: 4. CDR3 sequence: CASSRTGGPGNTIYF. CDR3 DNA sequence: TGTGCCAGTAGTCGAACAGGGGGCCCTGGAAACACCATATATTTT.

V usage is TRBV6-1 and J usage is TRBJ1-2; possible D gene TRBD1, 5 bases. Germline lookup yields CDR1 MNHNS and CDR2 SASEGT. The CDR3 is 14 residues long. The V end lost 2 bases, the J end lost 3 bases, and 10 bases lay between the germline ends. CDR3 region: CASSEWQGYYGYTF. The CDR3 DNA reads TGTGCCAGCAGTGAATGGCAGGGTTACTATGGCTACACCTTC.

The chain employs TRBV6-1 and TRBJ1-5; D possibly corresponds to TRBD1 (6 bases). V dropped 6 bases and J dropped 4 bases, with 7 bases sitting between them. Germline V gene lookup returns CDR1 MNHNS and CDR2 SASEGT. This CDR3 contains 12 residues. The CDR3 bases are TGTGCCAGCAGGGGGGCTAATCAGCCCCAGCATTTT. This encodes CASRGANQPQHF.

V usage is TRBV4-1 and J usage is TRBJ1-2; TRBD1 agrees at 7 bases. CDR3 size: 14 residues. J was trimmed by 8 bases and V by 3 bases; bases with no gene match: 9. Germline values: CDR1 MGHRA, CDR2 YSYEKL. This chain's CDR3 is CASSQRQGPGGYTF. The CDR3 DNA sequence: TGCGCCAGCAGCCAGCGACAGGGTCCGGGCGGCTACACCTTC.

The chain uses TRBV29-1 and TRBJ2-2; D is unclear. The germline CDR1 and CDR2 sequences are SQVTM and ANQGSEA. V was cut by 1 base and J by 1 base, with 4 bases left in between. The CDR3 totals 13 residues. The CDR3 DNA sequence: TGCAGCGTTGAAGTGCGGAACACCGGGGAGCTGTTTTTT. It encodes CSVEVRNTGELFF.

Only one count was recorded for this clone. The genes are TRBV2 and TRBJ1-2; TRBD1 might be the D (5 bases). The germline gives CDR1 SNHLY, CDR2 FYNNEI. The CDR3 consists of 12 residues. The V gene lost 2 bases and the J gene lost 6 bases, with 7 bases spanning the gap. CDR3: CASSEQGHGYTF. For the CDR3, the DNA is TGTGCCAGCAGTGAACAGGGTCATGGCTACACCTTC.

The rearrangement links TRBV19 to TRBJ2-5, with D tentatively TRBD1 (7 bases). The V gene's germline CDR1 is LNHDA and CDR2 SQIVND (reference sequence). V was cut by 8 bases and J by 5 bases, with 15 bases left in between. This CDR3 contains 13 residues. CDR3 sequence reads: CASGTGTEETQYF. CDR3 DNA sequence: TGTGCCAGTGGGACTGGGACAGAGGAGACCCAGTACTTC.

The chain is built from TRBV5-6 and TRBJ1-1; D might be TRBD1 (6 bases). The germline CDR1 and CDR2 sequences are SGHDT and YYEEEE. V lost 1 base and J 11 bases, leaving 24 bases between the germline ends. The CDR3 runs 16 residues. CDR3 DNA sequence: TGTGCCAGCAGCTTGCCCGGGGTGGGGGCACGGGGTCCGGCTTTCTTT. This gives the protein CASSLPGVGARGPAFF.

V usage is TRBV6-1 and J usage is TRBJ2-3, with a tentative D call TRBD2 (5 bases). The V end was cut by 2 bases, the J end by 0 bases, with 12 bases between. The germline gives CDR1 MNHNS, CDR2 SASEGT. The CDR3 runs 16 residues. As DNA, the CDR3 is TGTGCCAGCAGTGAATGGCGGGCTGGGAGCACAGATACGCAGTATTTT. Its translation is CASSEWRAGSTDTQYF.